This T cell receptor beta chain was documented in a study of shared clonotypes between healthy human individuals. Whole-study context: For every donor, three CD4 naive, three CD4 memory, two CD8 naive and one CD8 memory plates were used.

This CDR3 spans 13 amino acids. Germline V CDR1 and CDR2: SGHRS, YFSETQ. Trimming took 0 bases from V and 5 from J, leaving 9 bases between them. Sequenced by immunoSEQ multiplex PCR; TCRdb stores in-frame clones only, minus some. The sample lists 950,000 to 1,300,000 clones; around 75% were seen once. The gene calls are TRBV5-1 and TRBJ2-7, with D tentatively TRBD1 or TRBD2 (6 bases each). This TCR was sampled from a man younger than 35 in good health. Sequenced sample: memory CD4+ T cells sorted from blood. Subset in this sample: CD45RA-negative fraction. CDR3 residues: CASSLAGANEQYF. The CDR3 bases are TGCGCCAGCAGCTTGGCGGGGGCCAACGAGCAGTACTTC.